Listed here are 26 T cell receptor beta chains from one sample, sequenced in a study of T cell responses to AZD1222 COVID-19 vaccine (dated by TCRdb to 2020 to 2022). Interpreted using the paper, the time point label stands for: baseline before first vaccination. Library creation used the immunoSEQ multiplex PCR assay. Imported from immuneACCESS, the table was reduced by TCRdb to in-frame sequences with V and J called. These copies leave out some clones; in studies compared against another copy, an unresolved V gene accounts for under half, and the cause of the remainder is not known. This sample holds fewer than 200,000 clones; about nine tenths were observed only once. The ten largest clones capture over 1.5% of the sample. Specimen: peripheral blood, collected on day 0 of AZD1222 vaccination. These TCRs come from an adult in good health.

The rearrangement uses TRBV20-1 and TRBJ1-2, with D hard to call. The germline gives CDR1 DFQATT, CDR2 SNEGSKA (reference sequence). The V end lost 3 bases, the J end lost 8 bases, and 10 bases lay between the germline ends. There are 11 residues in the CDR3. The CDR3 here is CSARGGSGYTF. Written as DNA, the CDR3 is TGCAGTGCTAGGGGTGGTTCCGGCTACACCTTC.

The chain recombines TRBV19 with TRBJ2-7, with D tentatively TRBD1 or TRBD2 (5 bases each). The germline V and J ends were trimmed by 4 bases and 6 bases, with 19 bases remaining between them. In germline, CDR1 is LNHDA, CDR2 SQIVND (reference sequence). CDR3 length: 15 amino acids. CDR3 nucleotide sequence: TGTGCCAGTAGTAGGGGCGCGGGTAGTTTTTTCGAGCAGTACTTC. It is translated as CASSRGAGSFFEQYF.

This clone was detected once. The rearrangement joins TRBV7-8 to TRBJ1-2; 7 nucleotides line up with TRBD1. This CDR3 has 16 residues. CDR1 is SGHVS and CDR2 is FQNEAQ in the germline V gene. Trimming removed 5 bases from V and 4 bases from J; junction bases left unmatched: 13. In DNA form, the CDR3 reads TGTGCCAGCAGCCACCGACCGGACAGGACCTCCTATGGCTACACCTTC. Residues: CASSHRPDRTSYGYTF.

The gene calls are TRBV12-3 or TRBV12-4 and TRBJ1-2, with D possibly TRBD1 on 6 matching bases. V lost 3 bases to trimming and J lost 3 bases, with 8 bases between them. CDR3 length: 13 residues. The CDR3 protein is CASSLGGHYGYTF. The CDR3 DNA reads TGTGCCAGCAGTTTGGGGGGGCACTATGGCTACACCTTC.

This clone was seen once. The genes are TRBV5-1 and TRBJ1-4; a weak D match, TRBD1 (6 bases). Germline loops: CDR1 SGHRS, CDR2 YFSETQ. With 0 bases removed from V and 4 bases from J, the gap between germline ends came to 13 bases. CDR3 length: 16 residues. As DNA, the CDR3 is TGCGCCAGCAGCTTGGACTTTGGACAGTTTAATGAAAAACTGTTTTTT. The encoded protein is CASSLDFGQFNEKLFF.

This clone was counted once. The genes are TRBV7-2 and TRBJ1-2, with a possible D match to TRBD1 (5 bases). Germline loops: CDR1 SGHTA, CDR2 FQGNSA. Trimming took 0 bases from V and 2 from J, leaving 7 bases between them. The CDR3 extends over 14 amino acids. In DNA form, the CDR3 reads TGTGCCAGCAGCTTAGCGGGGGGGAACTATGGCTACACCTTC. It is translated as CASSLAGGNYGYTF.

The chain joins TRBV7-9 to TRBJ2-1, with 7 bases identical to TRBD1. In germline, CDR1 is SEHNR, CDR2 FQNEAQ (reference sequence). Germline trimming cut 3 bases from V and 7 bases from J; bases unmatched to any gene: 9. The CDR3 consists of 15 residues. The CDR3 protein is CASSFLGTVGNEQFF. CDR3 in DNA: TGTGCCAGCAGCTTTCTAGGGACAGTAGGTAATGAGCAGTTCTTC.

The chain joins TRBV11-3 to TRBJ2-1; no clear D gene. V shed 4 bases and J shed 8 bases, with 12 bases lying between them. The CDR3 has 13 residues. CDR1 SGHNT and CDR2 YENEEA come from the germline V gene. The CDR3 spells CASSSRRSYEQFF. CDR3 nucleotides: TGTGCCAGCAGCTCCCGCCGTTCGTATGAGCAGTTCTTC.

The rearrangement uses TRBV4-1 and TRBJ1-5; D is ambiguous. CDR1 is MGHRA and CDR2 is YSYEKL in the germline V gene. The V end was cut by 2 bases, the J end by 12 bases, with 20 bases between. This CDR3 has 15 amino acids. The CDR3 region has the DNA TGCGCCAGCAGCCAATCTGCTTCAACAGCCAGGATCCAGCATTTT. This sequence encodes CASSQSASTARIQHF.

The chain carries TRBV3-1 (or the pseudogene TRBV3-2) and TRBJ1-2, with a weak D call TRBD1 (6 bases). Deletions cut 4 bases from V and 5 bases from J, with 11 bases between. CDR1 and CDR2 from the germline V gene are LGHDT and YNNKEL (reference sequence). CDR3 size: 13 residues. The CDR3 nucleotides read TGTGCCAGCAGCCGGCAGGGGTATTATGGCTACACCTTC. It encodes CASSRQGYYGYTF.

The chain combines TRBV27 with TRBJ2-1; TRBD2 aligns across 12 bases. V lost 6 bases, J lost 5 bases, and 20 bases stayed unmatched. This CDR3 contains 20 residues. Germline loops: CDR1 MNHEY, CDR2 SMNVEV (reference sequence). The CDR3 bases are TGTGCCAGCAGCCCTTATTCCCTATTCCTAGCGGGAGGGAATAACAATGAGCAGTTCTTC. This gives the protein CASSPYSLFLAGGNNNEQFF.

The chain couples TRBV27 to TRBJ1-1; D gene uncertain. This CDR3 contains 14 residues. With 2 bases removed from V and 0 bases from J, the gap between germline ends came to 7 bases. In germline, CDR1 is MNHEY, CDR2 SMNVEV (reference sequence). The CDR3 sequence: CASSLSRMNTEAFF. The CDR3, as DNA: TGTGCCAGCAGTTTAAGCCGAATGAACACTGAAGCTTTCTTT.

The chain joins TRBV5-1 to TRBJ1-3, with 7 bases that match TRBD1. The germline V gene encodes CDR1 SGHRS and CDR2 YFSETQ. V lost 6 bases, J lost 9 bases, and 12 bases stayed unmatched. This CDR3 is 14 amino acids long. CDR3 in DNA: TGCGCCAGCACCTTCGGGACAGCGCTTATCACCATATATTTT. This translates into CASTFGTALITIYF.

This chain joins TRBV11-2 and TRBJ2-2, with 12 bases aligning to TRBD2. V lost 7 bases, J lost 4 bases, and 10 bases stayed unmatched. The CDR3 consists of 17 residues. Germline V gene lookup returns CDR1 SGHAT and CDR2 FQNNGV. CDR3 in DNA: TGTGCCAGCATCGGGCTAGCGGGAGGGTTTGGCACCGGGGAGCTGTTTTTT. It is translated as CASIGLAGGFGTGELFF.

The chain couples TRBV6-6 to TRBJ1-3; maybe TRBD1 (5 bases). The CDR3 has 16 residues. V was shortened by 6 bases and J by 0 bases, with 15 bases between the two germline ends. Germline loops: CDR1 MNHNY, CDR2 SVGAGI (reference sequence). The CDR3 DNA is TGTGCCAGCAGCCAAGGACGGGACTTCTCTGGAAACACCATATATTTT. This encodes CASSQGRDFSGNTIYF.

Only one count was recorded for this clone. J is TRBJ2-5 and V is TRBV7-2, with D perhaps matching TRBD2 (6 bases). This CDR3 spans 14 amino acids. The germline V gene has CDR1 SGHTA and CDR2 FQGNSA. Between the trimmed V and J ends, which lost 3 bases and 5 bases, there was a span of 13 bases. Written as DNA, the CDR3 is TGTGCCAGCAGCTTGGCCGGGGCGGGGGAGACCCAGTACTTC. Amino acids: CASSLAGAGETQYF.

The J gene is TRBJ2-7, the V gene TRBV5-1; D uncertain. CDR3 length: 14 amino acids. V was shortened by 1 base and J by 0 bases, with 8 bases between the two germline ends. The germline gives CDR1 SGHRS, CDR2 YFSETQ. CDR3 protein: CASSLQASSYEQYF. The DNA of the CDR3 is TGCGCCAGCAGCTTGCAGGCGAGCTCCTACGAGCAGTACTTC.

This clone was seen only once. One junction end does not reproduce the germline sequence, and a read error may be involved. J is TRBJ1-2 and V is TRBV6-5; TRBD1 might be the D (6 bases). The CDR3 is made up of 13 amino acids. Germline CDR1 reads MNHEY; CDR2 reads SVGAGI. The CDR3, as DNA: TGTGCCGGCAGTTCACAGGGTTGGTATGGCTACACCTTC. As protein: CAGSSQGWYGYTF.

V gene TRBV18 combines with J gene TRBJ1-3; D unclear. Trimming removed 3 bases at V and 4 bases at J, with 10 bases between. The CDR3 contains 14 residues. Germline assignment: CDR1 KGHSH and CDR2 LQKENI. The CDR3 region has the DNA TGTGCCAGCTCACCGTCGCCTGGGGGAAACACCATATATTTT. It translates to CASSPSPGGNTIYF.

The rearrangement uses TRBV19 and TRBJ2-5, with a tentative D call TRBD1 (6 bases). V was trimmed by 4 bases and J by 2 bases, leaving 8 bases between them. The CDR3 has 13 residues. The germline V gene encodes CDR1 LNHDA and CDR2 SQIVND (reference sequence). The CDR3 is CASSRTVQETQYF. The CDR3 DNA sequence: TGTGCCAGTAGTAGGACAGTTCAAGAGACCCAGTACTTC.

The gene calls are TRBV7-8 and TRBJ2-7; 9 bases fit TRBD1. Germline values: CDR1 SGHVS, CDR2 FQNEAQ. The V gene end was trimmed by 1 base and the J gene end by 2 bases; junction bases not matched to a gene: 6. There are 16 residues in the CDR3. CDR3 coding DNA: TGTGCCAGCAGCTTAGGAGGGACAGGGAGTGCCTACGAGCAGTACTTC. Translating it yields CASSLGGTGSAYEQYF.

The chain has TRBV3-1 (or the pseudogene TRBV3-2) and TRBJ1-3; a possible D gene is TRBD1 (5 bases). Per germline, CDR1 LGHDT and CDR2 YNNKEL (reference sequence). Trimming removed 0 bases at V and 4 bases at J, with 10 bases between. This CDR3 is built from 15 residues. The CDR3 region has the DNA TGTGCCAGCAGCCAAGAGAGGGGACTAGGAAACACCATATATTTT. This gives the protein CASSQERGLGNTIYF.

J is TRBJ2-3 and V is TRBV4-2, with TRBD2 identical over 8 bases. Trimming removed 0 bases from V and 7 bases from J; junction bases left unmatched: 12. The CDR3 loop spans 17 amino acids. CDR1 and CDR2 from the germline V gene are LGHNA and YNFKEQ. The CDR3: CASSQDVSGRAVNTQYF. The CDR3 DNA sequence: TGTGCCAGCAGCCAAGATGTTTCCGGGAGGGCCGTTAATACGCAGTATTTT.

The chain's CDR3 is CASSLTPRLAALYEQYF. CDR3 sequence (DNA): TGTGCCAGCAGCTTAACCCCAAGACTAGCCGCGCTATACGAGCAGTACTTC. V usage is TRBV7-3 and J usage is TRBJ2-7, with TRBD2 matching over 7 bases. The germline V gene encodes CDR1 SGHTA and CDR2 FQGTGA. J was trimmed by 4 bases and V by 0 bases; bases with no gene match: 12. The CDR3 spans 17 residues.

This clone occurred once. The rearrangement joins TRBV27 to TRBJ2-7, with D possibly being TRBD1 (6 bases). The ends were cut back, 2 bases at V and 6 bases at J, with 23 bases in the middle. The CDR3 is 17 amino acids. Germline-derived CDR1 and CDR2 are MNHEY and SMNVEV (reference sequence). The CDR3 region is CASSLVTGGYPGSEQYF. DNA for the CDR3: TGTGCCAGCAGTTTAGTGACAGGAGGCTACCCGGGTTCCGAGCAGTACTTC.

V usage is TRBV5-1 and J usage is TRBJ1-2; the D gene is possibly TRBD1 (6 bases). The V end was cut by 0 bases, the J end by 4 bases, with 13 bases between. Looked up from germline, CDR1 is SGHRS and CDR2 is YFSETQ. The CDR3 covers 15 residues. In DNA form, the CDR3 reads TGCGCCAGCAGCTTGGGAGGAGGGACACCCTATGGCTACACCTTC. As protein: CASSLGGGTPYGYTF.